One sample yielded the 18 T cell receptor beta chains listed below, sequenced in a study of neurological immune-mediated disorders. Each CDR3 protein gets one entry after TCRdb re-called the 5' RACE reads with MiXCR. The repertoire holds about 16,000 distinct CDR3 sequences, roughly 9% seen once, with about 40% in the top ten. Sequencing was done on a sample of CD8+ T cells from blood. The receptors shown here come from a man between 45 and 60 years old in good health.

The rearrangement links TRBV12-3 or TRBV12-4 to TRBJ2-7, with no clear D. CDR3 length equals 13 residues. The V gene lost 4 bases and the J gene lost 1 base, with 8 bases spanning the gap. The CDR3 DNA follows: TGTGCCAGCAGTTACAGAGAGTCCTACGAGCAGTACTTC. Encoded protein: CASSYRESYEQYF.

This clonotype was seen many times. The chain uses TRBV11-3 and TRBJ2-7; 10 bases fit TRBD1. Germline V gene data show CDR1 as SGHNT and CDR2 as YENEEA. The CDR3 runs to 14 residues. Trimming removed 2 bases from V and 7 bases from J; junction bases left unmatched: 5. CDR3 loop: CASSLRQGAKEQYF. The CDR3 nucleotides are TGTGCCAGCAGCTTACGACAGGGGGCAAAGGAGCAGTACTTC.

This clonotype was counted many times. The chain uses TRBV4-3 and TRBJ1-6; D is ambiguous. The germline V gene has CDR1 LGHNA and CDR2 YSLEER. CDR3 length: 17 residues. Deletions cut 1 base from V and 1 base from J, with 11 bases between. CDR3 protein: CASSQGLEWSYNSPLHF. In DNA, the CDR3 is TGCGCCAGCAGCCAAGGCTTAGAATGGTCCTATAATTCACCCCTCCACTTT.

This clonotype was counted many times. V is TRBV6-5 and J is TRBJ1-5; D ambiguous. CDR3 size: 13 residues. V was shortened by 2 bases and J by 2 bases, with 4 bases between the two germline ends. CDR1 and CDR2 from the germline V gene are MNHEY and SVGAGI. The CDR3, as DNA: TGTGCCAGCAGTTACAGGGGCAATCAGCCCCAGCATTTT. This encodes CASSYRGNQPQHF.

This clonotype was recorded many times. CDR3 residues: CATSQEANYNEQFF. The DNA for the CDR3 is TGTGCCACCAGCCAGGAGGCGAACTACAATGAGCAGTTCTTC. This sequence joins TRBV15 and TRBJ2-1; possible D gene TRBD2, 5 bases. Germline CDR1 LNHNV, CDR2 YYDKDF (reference sequence). V dropped 5 bases and J dropped 3 bases, with 11 bases sitting between them. The CDR3 runs 14 residues. Full variable domain (missing parts from reference TRBV15 and TRBJ2-1): DAMVIQNPRYQVTQFGKPVTLSCSQTLNHNVMYWYQQKSSQAPKLLFHYYDKDFNNEADTPDNFQSRRPNTSFCFLDIRSPGLGDTAMYLCATSQEANYNEQFFGPGTRLTVL.

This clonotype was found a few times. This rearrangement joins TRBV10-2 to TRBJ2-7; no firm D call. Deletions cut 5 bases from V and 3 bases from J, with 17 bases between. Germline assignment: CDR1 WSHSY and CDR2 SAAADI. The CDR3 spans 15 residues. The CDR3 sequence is CASSSARPPNYEQYF. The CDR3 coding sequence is TGCGCCAGCAGTTCCGCTCGTCCCCCAAACTACGAGCAGTACTTC.

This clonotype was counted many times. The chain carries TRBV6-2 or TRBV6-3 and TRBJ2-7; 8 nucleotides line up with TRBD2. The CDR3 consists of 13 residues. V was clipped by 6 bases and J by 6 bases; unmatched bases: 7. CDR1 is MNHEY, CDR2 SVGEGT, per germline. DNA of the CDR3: TGTGCCAGCAGAACGGGACTAGTCTCCGAGCAGTACTTC. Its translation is CASRTGLVSEQYF.

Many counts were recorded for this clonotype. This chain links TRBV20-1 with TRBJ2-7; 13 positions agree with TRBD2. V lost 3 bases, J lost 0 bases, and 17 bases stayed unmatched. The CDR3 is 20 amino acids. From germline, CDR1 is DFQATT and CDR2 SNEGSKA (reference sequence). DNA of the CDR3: TGCAGTGCTAGGGACGCGGTAGATGGGGGACTAGCGGGGAGCTCCTACGAGCAGTACTTC. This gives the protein CSARDAVDGGLAGSSYEQYF.

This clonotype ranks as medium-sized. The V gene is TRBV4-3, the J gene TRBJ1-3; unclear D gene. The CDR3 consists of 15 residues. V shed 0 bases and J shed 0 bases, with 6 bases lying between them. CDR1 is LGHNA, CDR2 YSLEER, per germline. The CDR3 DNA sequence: TGCGCCAGCAGCCAAGATAGGCGCTCTGGAAACACCATATATTTT. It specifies CASSQDRRSGNTIYF.

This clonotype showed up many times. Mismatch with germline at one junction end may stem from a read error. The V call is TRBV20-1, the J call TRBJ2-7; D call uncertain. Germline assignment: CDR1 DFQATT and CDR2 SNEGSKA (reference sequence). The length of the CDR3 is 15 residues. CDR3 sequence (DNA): TGCAGTGCTGGAGACTTGGACCGACCATCCTACGAGCAGTACTTC. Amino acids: CSAGDLDRPSYEQYF.

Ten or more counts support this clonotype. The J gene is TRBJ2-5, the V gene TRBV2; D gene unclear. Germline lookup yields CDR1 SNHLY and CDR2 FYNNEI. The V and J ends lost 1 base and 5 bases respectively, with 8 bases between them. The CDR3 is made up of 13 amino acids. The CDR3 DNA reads TGTGCCAGCAGTGAAGGGCCTCTCGAGACCCAGTACTTC. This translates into CASSEGPLETQYF.

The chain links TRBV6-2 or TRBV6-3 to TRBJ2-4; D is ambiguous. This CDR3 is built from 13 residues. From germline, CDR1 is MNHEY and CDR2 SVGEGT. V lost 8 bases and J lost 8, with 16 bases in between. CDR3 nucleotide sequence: TGTGCCAGCCTCCCAGAGAATCAGGACATTCAGTACTTC. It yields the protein CASLPENQDIQYF.

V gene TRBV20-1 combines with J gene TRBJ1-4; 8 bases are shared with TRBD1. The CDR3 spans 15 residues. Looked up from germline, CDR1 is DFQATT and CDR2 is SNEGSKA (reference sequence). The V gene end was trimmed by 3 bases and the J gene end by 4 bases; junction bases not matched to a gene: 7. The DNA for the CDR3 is TGCAGTGCTAGGGACCGGGACAGGTTTAATGAAAAACTGTTTTTT. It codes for CSARDRDRFNEKLFF.

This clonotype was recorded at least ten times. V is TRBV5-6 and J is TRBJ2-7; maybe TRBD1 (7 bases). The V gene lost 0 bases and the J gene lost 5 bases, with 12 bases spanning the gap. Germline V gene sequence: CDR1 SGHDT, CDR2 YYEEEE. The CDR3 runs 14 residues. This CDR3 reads CASSLDRGLNEQYF. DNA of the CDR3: TGTGCCAGCAGCTTGGACAGGGGACTCAACGAGCAGTACTTC.

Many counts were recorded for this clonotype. CDR3 region: CASSLFLAGGPGTQYF. The CDR3 nucleotides read TGTGCCAGCAGCTTATTTCTGGCGGGAGGGCCGGGGACCCAGTACTTC. The chain has TRBV7-8 and TRBJ2-5; TRBD2 aligns across 9 bases. CDR3 length: 16 amino acids. After removal of 2 bases from V and 7 bases from J, the junction contained 11 bases not matched to a gene. Per the germline V gene, CDR1 is SGHVS and CDR2 is FQNEAQ.

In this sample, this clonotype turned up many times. The DNA for the CDR3 is TGTGCCATCAGTGAGGGACTACCAGGGGCCCACAATGAGCAGTTCTTC. This gives the protein CAISEGLPGAHNEQFF. The chain has TRBV10-3 and TRBJ2-1; D tentatively reads TRBD1 or TRBD2 (6 bases each). Germline values: CDR1 ENHRY, CDR2 SYGVKD. The CDR3 spans 16 residues. V dropped 2 bases and J dropped 5 bases, with 16 bases sitting between them.

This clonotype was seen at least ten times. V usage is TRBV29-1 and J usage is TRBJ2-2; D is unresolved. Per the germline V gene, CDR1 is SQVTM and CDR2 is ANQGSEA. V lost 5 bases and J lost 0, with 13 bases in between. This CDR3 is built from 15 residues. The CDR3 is CSVLWLGTNTGELFF. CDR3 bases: TGCAGCGTTCTTTGGCTGGGCACGAACACCGGGGAGCTGTTTTTT.

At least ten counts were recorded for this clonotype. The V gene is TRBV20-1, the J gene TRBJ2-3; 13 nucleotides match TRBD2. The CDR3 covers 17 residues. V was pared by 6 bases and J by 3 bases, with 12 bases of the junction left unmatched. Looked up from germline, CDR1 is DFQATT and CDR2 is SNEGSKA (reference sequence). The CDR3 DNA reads TGCAGTGCCGATGGGACTAGCGGGAAGTATCTAACAGATACGCAGTATTTT. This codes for CSADGTSGKYLTDTQYF.